This T cell receptor beta chain was recorded in a study of blood T cell repertoires in COVID-19. For the study at large: There were acute and convalescent COVID-19 samples, and they came from the United States, Italy and Spain.

Trimming cost V 2 bases and J 8 bases, with 12 bases left between them. This CDR3 is built from 13 residues. Germline CDR1 and CDR2: MDHEN and SYDVKM. TCRdb's table, derived via immunoSEQ multiplex PCR, lists solely in-frame clones and lacks some. The sample gives roughly 290,000 clones, 85% of which show up once; around 4.1% is in the top ten. The sequence was collected from a woman in her forties or fifties with active or convalescent COVID-19. The rearrangement joins TRBV28 to TRBJ1-1; possibly TRBD1 for D (6 bases). Sequencing was carried out using peripheral blood. As DNA, the CDR3 is TGTGCCAGCAGTTTAGGGGGCGGGAGGGAAGCTTTCTTT. This translates into CASSLGGGREAFF.